This note documents a single T cell receptor beta chain sequence. What it recognizes is unknown. The data originate from a study of cytomegalovirus exposure and HLA in healthy donors. Findings and limits, study-wide: Analysis was performed later, and it showed HLA-associated TCR beta chains to be more clonally expanded than equally common others.

V was pared by 1 base and J by 3 bases, with 8 bases of the junction left unmatched. In germline, CDR1 is LGHNA, CDR2 YSLEER. The CDR3 is made up of 16 amino acids. The PCR had 60 Vbeta and 13 Jbeta primers. The protocol was immunoSEQ multiplex PCR, while the TCRdb copy is restricted to in-frame clones and leaves out a portion. The table has 55,000 to 70,000 clones, 65% to 85% seen once. The TCR was taken from a male donor in good health and CMV-seronegative. The sequenced sample consisted of PBMCs. This chain joins TRBV4-3 and TRBJ2-7, with 8 nucleotides matching TRBD1. The CDR3 DNA is TGCGCCAGCAGCCAAGCCGTCGGGACAGGAGTCTACGAGCAGTACTTC. Its protein is CASSQAVGTGVYEQYF.